The 20 T cell receptor beta chains below come from one sample, sequenced in a study of blood T cell repertoires in COVID-19. Data came from immunoSEQ multiplex PCR; TCRdb stores just in-frame clones and leaves some out. Of under 200,000 clones in the sample, roughly four fifths are singletons; the top ten hold approximately 11%. The sample comprised PBMCs or T cells enriched from blood (not recorded which). The source is a man aged 45-65 years who had recovered from COVID-19.

Written as DNA, the CDR3 is TGTGCCAGCAGTCCCGACAGGGGTACTGAAGCTTTCTTT. Residues: CASSPDRGTEAFF. The J gene is TRBJ1-1, the V gene TRBV11-2, with 8 bases fitting TRBD1. Germline CDR1 SGHAT, CDR2 FQNNGV. V dropped 6 bases and J dropped 5; count of bases not matched to a gene: 5. CDR3 length: 13 amino acids.

The V and J genes are TRBV19 and TRBJ2-1, with D perhaps matching TRBD1 (6 bases). Trimming removed 5 bases at V and 0 bases at J, with 14 bases between. Per the germline V gene, CDR1 is LNHDA and CDR2 is SQIVND (reference sequence). The length of the CDR3 is 16 residues. Written as DNA, the CDR3 is TGTGCCAGTAGTGTAGGACAGTTTAGCTCCTACAATGAGCAGTTCTTC. Its translation: CASSVGQFSSYNEQFF.

J is TRBJ2-2 and V is TRBV7-3; maybe TRBD1 (5 bases). Germline V gene lookup returns CDR1 SGHTA and CDR2 FQGTGA. CDR3 length equals 13 residues. V lost 5 bases, J lost 5 bases, and 9 bases lay in between. CDR3 residues: CASSPQVTGELFF. CDR3 nucleotide sequence: TGTGCCAGCAGCCCACAGGTGACCGGGGAGCTGTTTTTT.

This chain connects TRBV28 to TRBJ1-6; 7 nucleotides align to TRBD1. V trimming: 4 bases; J trimming: 13 bases; junction bases outside the gene matches: 7. Germline V gene lookup returns CDR1 MDHEN and CDR2 SYDVKM. This CDR3 has 13 residues. CDR3 sequence (DNA): TGTGCCAGCAGTTATGGAGACAGGGCCCCCCTCCACTTT. Its protein is CASSYGDRAPLHF.

There are a few counts of this clone. The CDR3 loop reads CASTSTTTAELNEKLFF. In DNA form, the CDR3 reads TGTGCCAGCACCTCAACCACCACTGCGGAGCTGAATGAAAAACTGTTTTTT. This sequence joins TRBV7-9 and TRBJ1-4; D is ambiguous. The germline gives CDR1 SEHNR, CDR2 FQNEAQ (reference sequence). CDR3 size: 17 residues. The V and J ends lost 7 bases and 5 bases respectively, with 23 bases between them.

The chain couples TRBV27 to TRBJ2-1, with 7 bases fitting TRBD2. Germline CDR1 and CDR2: MNHEY and SMNVEV (reference sequence). Trimming cost V 5 bases and J 0 bases; bases outside gene matches: 10. This CDR3 comprises 17 residues. Here the CDR3 reads CASSDTRGFYSYNEQFF. CDR3 coding DNA: TGTGCCAGCAGTGACACGCGGGGGTTCTACTCCTACAATGAGCAGTTCTTC.

The V and J genes are TRBV30 and TRBJ1-4, with D perhaps TRBD1 (5 bases). The ends were cut back, 0 bases at V and 8 bases at J, with 13 bases in the middle. From germline, CDR1 is GTSNPN and CDR2 SVGIG (reference sequence). This CDR3 is built from 14 residues. Here the CDR3 reads CAWSVGVGAEKLFF. In nucleotides, the CDR3 is TGTGCCTGGAGTGTAGGAGTAGGGGCGGAAAAACTGTTTTTT.

The chain is built from TRBV28 and TRBJ1-3; a weak D match, TRBD1 (5 bases). The CDR3 is 11 amino acids. Germline CDR1 is MDHEN and CDR2 is SYDVKM. V was cut by 11 bases and J by 11 bases, with 16 bases left in between. The DNA for the CDR3 is TGTGCCGCAGACTCCGGGACTTCCATATATTTT. It codes for CAADSGTSIYF.

The chain couples TRBV28 to TRBJ1-1; TRBD1 matches 10 bases. Germline CDR1 is MDHEN and CDR2 is SYDVKM. The ends lost 5 bases at V and 8 bases at J; junction bases unmatched: 11. This CDR3 has 15 amino acids. The CDR3 bases are TGTGCCAGCAGTGGGGGACAGGGGATTCTTGGGGAAGCTTTCTTT. Protein product: CASSGGQGILGEAFF.

The chain combines TRBV4-2 with TRBJ1-2, with 7 bases identical to TRBD1. Germline CDR1 and CDR2: LGHNA and YNFKEQ. Trimming took 0 bases from V and 4 from J; bases not matched to a gene: 5. This CDR3 has 15 amino acids. This CDR3 is CASSQDRAGGYGYTF. DNA for the CDR3: TGTGCCAGCAGCCAAGATCGGGCAGGGGGCTATGGCTACACCTTC.

The rearrangement links TRBV5-1 to TRBJ1-1; D ambiguous. Trimming pared 0 bases from V and 3 bases from J, leaving 15 bases between. The CDR3 is 16 residues long. Germline lookup yields CDR1 SGHRS and CDR2 YFSETQ. The CDR3 sequence: CASSLAVALSDTEAFF. Written as DNA, the CDR3 is TGCGCCAGCAGCTTGGCCGTCGCTTTGTCGGACACTGAAGCTTTCTTT.

V and J are TRBV3-1 (or the pseudogene TRBV3-2) and TRBJ1-1; D is possibly TRBD1 (5 bases). With 0 bases removed from V and 7 bases from J, the gap between germline ends came to 9 bases. The CDR3 sequence is 13 residues long. Germline V lookup: CDR1 LGHDT, CDR2 YNNKEL (reference sequence). CDR3 in amino acids: CASSQEGGFEAFF. In nucleotides, the CDR3 is TGTGCCAGCAGCCAAGAGGGGGGGTTTGAAGCTTTCTTT.

The V call is TRBV25-1, the J call TRBJ2-7; TRBD1 matches 9 bases. CDR3 length: 15 amino acids. V shed 4 bases, J shed 2 bases, and the junction held 6 bases outside the gene matches. CDR1 is MGHDK and CDR2 is SYGVNS in the germline V gene. The CDR3 DNA sequence: TGTGCCAGCAGTGGACGGGACAGGGTAACCTACGAGCAGTACTTC. Translated: CASSGRDRVTYEQYF.

The count of this clone is one. V gene TRBV3-1 (or the pseudogene TRBV3-2) combines with J gene TRBJ2-7, with TRBD2 matching 11 bases. This CDR3 spans 15 amino acids. Germline CDR1 is LGHDT and CDR2 is YNNKEL (reference sequence). The V gene end was trimmed by 3 bases and the J gene end by 3 bases; junction bases not matched to a gene: 4. CDR3 region: CASSQASGRIYEQYF. DNA of the CDR3: TGTGCCAGCAGCCAGGCTAGCGGGAGGATCTACGAGCAGTACTTC.

The chain combines TRBV3-1 (or the pseudogene TRBV3-2) with TRBJ2-5; D is perhaps TRBD1 (6 bases). V was trimmed by 1 base and J by 5 bases, leaving 23 bases between them. CDR3 length: 18 amino acids. The V gene's germline CDR1 is LGHDT and CDR2 YNNKEL (reference sequence). CDR3: CASSQVLGRSRGWETQYF. CDR3 nucleotides: TGTGCCAGCAGCCAAGTCCTCGGCCGCTCGAGGGGGTGGGAGACCCAGTACTTC.

This clone was observed at least ten times. The chain couples TRBV19 to TRBJ2-7; 7 bases are shared with TRBD2. Germline CDR1 reads LNHDA; CDR2 reads SQIVND (reference sequence). The V segment lost 0 bases and the J segment 1 base; nucleotides outside the gene matches: 3. The CDR3 spans 15 residues. The DNA of the CDR3 is TGTGCCAGTAGTATAGAGGAAGCGGGGTCCTACGAGCAGTACTTC. Translating it yields CASSIEEAGSYEQYF.

This clone appeared a few times. V usage is TRBV24-1 and J usage is TRBJ1-2; D possibly corresponds to TRBD1 (6 bases). The CDR3 loop spans 16 amino acids. The germline V gene has CDR1 KGHDR and CDR2 SFDVKD. Trimming pared 3 bases from V and 6 bases from J, leaving 19 bases between. The CDR3 protein is CATSDTAGVPVDGYTF. Written as DNA, the CDR3 is TGTGCCACCAGTGATACGGCAGGGGTTCCCGTTGATGGCTACACCTTC.

This clone was counted between two and nine times. This chain uses TRBV7-2 with TRBJ2-5; no firm D call. The CDR3 has 17 amino acids. V was cut by 1 base and J by 0 bases, with 15 bases left in between. Per germline, CDR1 SGHTA and CDR2 FQGNSA. The CDR3 DNA reads TGTGCCAGCAGCTTAGACTCGAGCCCCGCGTACCAAGAGACCCAGTACTTC. This sequence encodes CASSLDSSPAYQETQYF.

The rearrangement joins TRBV10-2 to TRBJ1-3; maybe TRBD1 (6 bases). This CDR3 comprises 15 residues. Germline V gene sequence: CDR1 WSHSY, CDR2 SAAADI. Deletions cut 5 bases from V and 0 bases from J, with 11 bases between. The CDR3 DNA sequence: TGCGCCAGCAGTCGCCCACAGGGCTCTGGAAACACCATATATTTT. Residues: CASSRPQGSGNTIYF.

The rearrangement uses TRBV11-2 and TRBJ1-6; D gene ambiguous. V gave up 5 bases and J gave up 9 bases, with 11 bases separating them. Germline loops: CDR1 SGHAT, CDR2 FQNNGV. CDR3 size: 13 residues. The CDR3 loop is CASSLREVSPLHF. The CDR3 DNA reads as TGTGCCAGCAGCCTTAGAGAAGTTTCACCCCTCCACTTT.